This TCR beta chain was found in a study of blood T cell repertoires in COVID-19. The assay was immunoSEQ multiplex PCR, and TCRdb's table has in-frame clones only and misses some. The sample yields some 89,000 clones, roughly four fifths seen once. CDR3 size: 14 residues. Germline V gives CDR1 LNHDA, CDR2 SQIVND (reference sequence). Trimming removed 6 bases from V and 8 bases from J, with 17 bases in between. A single count supports this clone. Sequencing was performed on peripheral blood. The TCR originated in a woman of 80 years or more with acute or convalescent COVID-19. V is TRBV19 and J is TRBJ2-1; D may be TRBD2 (6 bases). This chain's CDR3 is CASSSERETDEQFF. In nucleotides, the CDR3 is TGTGCCAGTAGCTCAGAACGGGAGACTGATGAGCAGTTCTTC. Based on the CDR3 plus reference TRBV19 and TRBJ2-1, the full variable domain is DGGITQSPKYLFRKEGQNVTLSCEQNLNHDAMYWYRQDPGQGLRLIYYSQIVNDFQKGDIAEGYSVSREKKESFPLTVTSAQKNPTAFYLCASSSERETDEQFFGPGTRLTVL.